These T cell receptor beta chains were read from a single sample in a study of T cell changes during pregnancy in multiple sclerosis. Only in-frame clones appear in the TCRdb table, and some are missing; sequencing was by immunoSEQ multiplex PCR. Among approximately 60,000 clones listed, around nine tenths were seen once. The specimen was peripheral blood from another person, used as feeder cells. The receptors derive from a human donor whose cells served as feeder cells for cultures in a pregnancy study. Each CDR3 is given with its conserved first and last residue. A D gene is named only where the DNA matches it firmly. Only some rows state a clone size, as once, few, many or a class for expanded clones.

CDR3nt: TGTGCCACCCCCCCTGAAGCTTTCTTT
CDR3aa: CATPPEAFF
j_gene: TRBJ1-1
v_gene: TRBV15
abundance: NA
d_gene: NA

CDR3nt: TGCGCCAGCAGCTTGGGCAGTTTCTCTGGAAACACCATATATTTT
CDR3aa: CASSLGSFSGNTIYF
j_gene: TRBJ1-3
v_gene: TRBV5-1
abundance: NA
d_gene: NA

CDR3nt: TGCGCCAGCAGCCAAGACCCCGCCGGGACACCGACCCCCCAGCATTTT
CDR3aa: CASSQDPAGTPTPQHF
j_gene: TRBJ1-5
v_gene: TRBV4-3
abundance: NA
d_gene: NA

CDR3nt: TGTGCCAGTAGTACCTCCGGGGGGGAGACCCAGTACTTC
CDR3aa: CASSTSGGETQYF
j_gene: TRBJ2-5
v_gene: TRBV19
abundance: NA
d_gene: TRBD2

CDR3nt: TGTGCCAGCAGCCTCCCCGGTGAAAAACTGTTTTTT
CDR3aa: CASSLPGEKLFF
j_gene: TRBJ1-4
v_gene: TRBV7-2
abundance: NA
d_gene: NA

CDR3nt: TGTGCCAGCAGCCCCCGTTATACTGGGGCCAACGTCCTGACTTTC
CDR3aa: CASSPRYTGANVLTF
j_gene: TRBJ2-6
v_gene: TRBV7-3
abundance: NA
d_gene: NA

CDR3nt: TGTGCCAGCGGGTACGGGAGGAACACCGGGGAGCTGTTTTTT
CDR3aa: CASGYGRNTGELFF
j_gene: TRBJ2-2
v_gene: TRBV27
abundance: NA
d_gene: NA

CDR3nt: TGTGCCAGCTCACCCTACGGGGGTTACGGTCAGCCCCAGCATTTT
CDR3aa: CASSPYGGYGQPQHF
j_gene: TRBJ1-5
v_gene: TRBV18
abundance: NA
d_gene: NA

CDR3nt: TGTGCCAGCAGGCTCATCGGTGGAGGATTTGAAGCTTTCTTT
CDR3aa: CASRLIGGGFEAFF
j_gene: TRBJ1-1
v_gene: TRBV4-2
abundance: medium-sized
d_gene: NA

CDR3nt: TGTGCCAGCAGTGTCCGGACAGGGGAAGGAGGCTACACCTTC
CDR3aa: CASSVRTGEGGYTF
j_gene: TRBJ1-2
v_gene: TRBV6-4
abundance: NA
d_gene: TRBD1

CDR3nt: TGTGCCAGCAGTCGGGACCTCTATGGCTACACCTTC
CDR3aa: CASSRDLYGYTF
j_gene: TRBJ1-2
v_gene: TRBV5-4
abundance: NA
d_gene: NA

CDR3nt: TGCGCCAGCAGCTTGGGGGGACTAGCGGGACGGAGCTCCTACGAGCAGTACTTC
CDR3aa: CASSLGGLAGRSSYEQYF
j_gene: TRBJ2-7
v_gene: TRBV5-1
abundance: NA
d_gene: TRBD2

CDR3nt: TGTGCCAGCATCAAGGGGGAAGATACGGAACTTTCTGGGGCCAACGTCCTGACTTTC
CDR3aa: CASIKGEDTELSGANVLTF
j_gene: TRBJ2-6
v_gene: TRBV2
abundance: NA
d_gene: NA

CDR3nt: TGCAGCACCGGGACAGGGTGCGGTGGGGCCAACGTCCTGACTTTC
CDR3aa: CSTGTGCGGANVLTF
j_gene: TRBJ2-6
v_gene: TRBV29-1
abundance: NA
d_gene: TRBD1

CDR3nt: TGCGCCAGCAGCCAAGCACCGACGACATTCCGGGCCCTCCACTTT
CDR3aa: CASSQAPTTFRALHF
j_gene: TRBJ1-6
v_gene: TRBV4-3
abundance: few
d_gene: NA

CDR3nt: TGTGCCAGCAGCCTCTACAGGGGTACTGAAGCTTTCTTT
CDR3aa: CASSLYRGTEAFF
j_gene: TRBJ1-1
v_gene: TRBV9
abundance: NA
d_gene: TRBD1

CDR3nt: TGTGCCAGCACCGACACTGAAGCTTTCTTT
CDR3aa: CASTDTEAFF
j_gene: TRBJ1-1
v_gene: TRBV6-1
abundance: NA
d_gene: NA

CDR3nt: TGTGCCAGCAGCTTAAAAAACACCGGGGAGCTGTTTTTT
CDR3aa: CASSLKNTGELFF
j_gene: TRBJ2-2
v_gene: TRBV7-3
abundance: NA
d_gene: NA

CDR3nt: TGTGCCAGCAAATCCGACAGGGGGCAAATCTATGGCTACACCTTC
CDR3aa: CASKSDRGQIYGYTF
j_gene: TRBJ1-2
v_gene: TRBV27
abundance: once
d_gene: TRBD1

CDR3nt: TGTGCCAGTAGTATAAAAACAGGGGTCAGCAATCAGCCCCAGCATTTT
CDR3aa: CASSIKTGVSNQPQHF
j_gene: TRBJ1-5
v_gene: TRBV19
abundance: NA
d_gene: TRBD1

CDR3nt: TGCGCCAGCAGCCCCGGGGGTCAGGACACCATATATTTT
CDR3aa: CASSPGGQDTIYF
j_gene: TRBJ1-3
v_gene: TRBV5-1
abundance: NA
d_gene: NA

CDR3nt: TGTGCCAGCAGCGTGGCCGGGACAGGGAACACTGAAGCTTTCTTT
CDR3aa: CASSVAGTGNTEAFF
j_gene: TRBJ1-1
v_gene: TRBV5-5
abundance: NA
d_gene: TRBD1

CDR3nt: TGTGCCAGCAGCTTGGGCCCCCCGGGACAGACATGGGCTGGCTACACCTTC
CDR3aa: CASSLGPPGQTWAGYTF
j_gene: TRBJ1-2
v_gene: TRBV5-4
abundance: once
d_gene: TRBD1

CDR3nt: TGTGCCAGCAGCCAAGATCGGACCACCCTCCACTTT
CDR3aa: CASSQDRTTLHF
j_gene: TRBJ1-6
v_gene: TRBV4-2
abundance: NA
d_gene: NA

CDR3nt: TGTGCCAGCAGTTTTGGACAGCCCGGAAACACCATATATTTT
CDR3aa: CASSFGQPGNTIYF
j_gene: TRBJ1-3
v_gene: TRBV7-9
abundance: NA
d_gene: NA

CDR3nt: TGCGCCAGCAGCTTGGGGGCAGGGCAGGAGACCCAGTACTTC
CDR3aa: CASSLGAGQETQYF
j_gene: TRBJ2-5
v_gene: TRBV5-1
abundance: NA
d_gene: NA

CDR3nt: TGCGCCAGCAGCTTAGGTGGGGGGGAAAATTCACCCCTCCACTTT
CDR3aa: CASSLGGGENSPLHF
j_gene: TRBJ1-6
v_gene: TRBV5-1
abundance: NA
d_gene: NA

CDR3nt: TGTGCCAGCAGCTTGGGCGGCCAGATATACACTGAAGCTTTCTTT
CDR3aa: CASSLGGQIYTEAFF
j_gene: TRBJ1-1
v_gene: TRBV5-6
abundance: NA
d_gene: NA

CDR3nt: TGCGCCAGCAGCTTTGGTTCCCGAGAGACCCAGTACTTC
CDR3aa: CASSFGSRETQYF
j_gene: TRBJ2-5
v_gene: TRBV5-1
abundance: NA
d_gene: NA

CDR3nt: TGCGCCAGCAGCCAAGTGGCGGCAAACACCGGGGAGCTGTTTTTT
CDR3aa: CASSQVAANTGELFF
j_gene: TRBJ2-2
v_gene: TRBV4-3
abundance: NA
d_gene: NA

CDR3nt: TGTGCCAGCAGCTTCCGGCAGCCGACAAACCGTACCTACGAGCAGTACTTC
CDR3aa: CASSFRQPTNRTYEQYF
j_gene: TRBJ2-7
v_gene: TRBV11-3
abundance: NA
d_gene: NA

CDR3nt: TGTGCCAGCAGTTTAGGAAAGGGAGATACGCAGTATTTT
CDR3aa: CASSLGKGDTQYF
j_gene: TRBJ2-3
v_gene: TRBV6-6
abundance: once
d_gene: NA

CDR3nt: TGTGCCAGCTCACCACCAAATACGGGGGGCCAGCAGTACTTC
CDR3aa: CASSPPNTGGQQYF
j_gene: TRBJ2-7
v_gene: TRBV18
abundance: NA
d_gene: NA

CDR3nt: TGTGCCAGCAGCAAACAGGGGGCGGACACTGAAGCTTTCTTT
CDR3aa: CASSKQGADTEAFF
j_gene: TRBJ1-1
v_gene: TRBV6-5
abundance: NA
d_gene: TRBD1

CDR3nt: TGTGCCAGCAGTTCCTCGGGGGGCCTAACTAATGAAAAACTGTTTTTT
CDR3aa: CASSSSGGLTNEKLFF
j_gene: TRBJ1-4
v_gene: TRBV6-5
abundance: NA
d_gene: NA

CDR3nt: TGTGCCAGTAGTATGCGGCCGGCGAACACTGAAGCTTTCTTT
CDR3aa: CASSMRPANTEAFF
j_gene: TRBJ1-1
v_gene: TRBV19
abundance: NA
d_gene: NA

CDR3nt: TGCGCCAGCAGCGTGACAGGGGATAATTCACCCCTCCACTTT
CDR3aa: CASSVTGDNSPLHF
j_gene: TRBJ1-6
v_gene: TRBV5-1
abundance: few
d_gene: TRBD1

CDR3nt: TGTGCCAGCAGCCGAGGAAGGGATAACCAAGAGACCCAGTACTTC
CDR3aa: CASSRGRDNQETQYF
j_gene: TRBJ2-5
v_gene: TRBV11-3
abundance: once
d_gene: NA

CDR3nt: TGTGCCAGCAGCGGACAGGGGGTATTGGCCACTGAAGCTTTCTTT
CDR3aa: CASSGQGVLATEAFF
j_gene: TRBJ1-1
v_gene: TRBV5-4
abundance: NA
d_gene: TRBD1

CDR3nt: TGTGCCAGCAGCGGGGGACAGAACTACAATGAGCAGTTCTTC
CDR3aa: CASSGGQNYNEQFF
j_gene: TRBJ2-1
v_gene: TRBV5-5
abundance: NA
d_gene: TRBD1

CDR3nt: TGTGCCAGCAGCCCACGGGGGGCCGGCAAAAACATTCAGTACTTC
CDR3aa: CASSPRGAGKNIQYF
j_gene: TRBJ2-4
v_gene: TRBV28
abundance: NA
d_gene: NA